A selection of T cell receptor beta chains follows, all from one sample in a study of blood T cell repertoires in COVID-19. Clones were read by immunoSEQ multiplex PCR, and TCRdb kept only the in-frame ones, dropping some. The sample holds almost 350,000 clones; roughly 89% are singletons and the top ten take 3% to 4.5%. Sequenced: peripheral blood. Receptors were obtained from an older woman with COVID-19, enrolled during active disease. CDR3s include the opening cysteine and the closing phenylalanine or tryptophan.

TRBV10-3,CAISALQGKTEAFF
TRBV15,CATSRDGAPEKLFF
TRBV9,CASSVTTGSGEQYF
TRBV6-5,CASSRGTGTSYEQYF
TRBV28,CASSQQDRGWGYTF
TRBV12-5,CASGFFGQTVQPQHF
TRBV5-1,CASSLTVQETQYF
TRBV7-9,CASSLGDRVQGGGQPQHF
TRBV7-9,CASSLGQITEAFF
TRBV9,CASSAPGVNEQYF
TRBV5-4,CASSLPGQFSYGYTF
TRBV11-2,CASSFGTAYNYGYTF
TRBV2,CASSWAGNQPQHF
TRBV27,CASSFLRPTGGYGYTF
TRBV28,CASSLWQGEVYGYTF
TRBV15,CATSSKQGVNSPLHF
TRBV9,CASSVAQNYGYTF
TRBV9,CASSPWEVQETQYF
TRBV28,CASSLTGGRTEAFF
TRBV27,CASSFTQEPLHF
TRBV2,CASRGDLTQPQHF
TRBV11-2,CASSLVVSRGRQGNEQFF
TRBV24-1,CATGEEGGRQMVMNTEAFF
TRBV7-2,CASRLTGTSITDTQYF
TRBV4-2,CASSQDSEGGNSNQPQHF
TRBV6-5,CASTLDRVVNQPQHF
TRBV4-2,CASSPRASEDGAFF
TRBV19,CASSIRNSYEQYF
TRBV14,CASSQWRTSYEQYF
TRBV2,CASSELGAGGDTQYF
TRBV3-1/TRBV3-2,CASSQIVKTSGAFTDTQYF
TRBV6-6,CASSYSETGGYDGYTF
TRBV6-6,CASRDTGTGVGNTIYF
TRBV5-1,CASSLETGEADTQYF
TRBV11-2,CASSLTVLTGTEAFF
TRBV6-4,CASRGGHYNEQFF
TRBV20-1,CSASETYEQYF
TRBV30,CAWRAGSGYTF
TRBV4-1,CASSQGGAATGELFF
TRBV18,CASSPPLAGSGNTIYF
TRBV4-2,CASSPQYSATNEKLFF
TRBV19,CASSLGQPNEKLFF
TRBV5-1,CASSLQEGRLSGYTF
TRBV5-1,CASSLGHVAVGTEAFF
TRBV18,CASSPPRDRGLGNTIYF
TRBV7-3,CASSSGGYTEAFF
TRBV5-1,CASSLGTGGGNEQYF
TRBV3-1/TRBV3-2,CASSQNRYGYTF
TRBV7-3,CASSPDSVNTEAFF
TRBV18,CASSLGLEEEQFF
TRBV14,CASSQRTAFGTEAFF
TRBV5-4,CASRHGLSGTTDTQYF
TRBV14,CASSQSLGTGELFF
TRBV10-3,CAISQNRVANTEAFF
TRBV18,CANSAGTGMNTEAFF
TRBV2,CASSKTGIGANVLTF
TRBV7-9,CASSPQGAGEKLFF
TRBV7-9,CASSQDTNRDIQYF
TRBV6-5,CASSYSQVLSGNTIYF
TRBV6-5,CASSSRDISYEQYF